What follows is one TCR beta chain and its context. The entry originates in a study of blood T cell repertoires in COVID-19. Assay: immunoSEQ multiplex PCR; the TCRdb copy retains only in-frame clones and omits some. The sample comprises about 130,000 clones, around 87% of which are singletons, and around 16% rests with the top ten. CDR3 length equals 16 residues. The V and J ends lost 1 base and 4 bases respectively, with 17 bases between them. CDR1 and CDR2 from the germline V gene are SGHRS and YFSETQ. This clonotype originated in a woman between 50 and 59 years old who had recovered from COVID-19. The chain couples TRBV5-1 to TRBJ1-1, with a weak D call TRBD1 (6 bases). Sequencing was performed on peripheral blood. CDR3 nucleotide sequence: TGCGCCAGCAGCTTGAGTGAACAGGGAGCGATCACTGAAGCTTTCTTT. It encodes CASSLSEQGAITEAFF.